Detailed here is one T cell receptor (beta chain). Its antigen is undetermined. Only in-frame clones appear in the TCRdb table, and some are missing; sequencing was by immunoSEQ multiplex PCR. This repertoire shows approximately 16,000 clones, roughly 56% found once; its top ten account for about 11%. The sample is drawn from a study of radiation and T cells in renal cell carcinoma. The study's findings and limits: Sampling covered only around 1 g of each tumor.

CDR1 is SGHAT, CDR2 FQNNGV, per germline. The V segment lost 4 bases and the J segment 1 base; nucleotides outside the gene matches: 5. The CDR3 loop spans 15 amino acids. Treatment specified: treatment-naive control, cytoreductive nephrectomy. Control samples are tumors resected by cytoreductive nephrectomy without prior radiation. The chain combines TRBV11-2 with TRBJ2-7; 9 bases match TRBD1. Source: tumor tissue, taken from a patient whose treatment was nephrectomy without radiotherapy. The sequence derives from a man aged 45-60 years with renal cell carcinoma. The CDR3 DNA follows: TGTGCCAGCAGCTCCAGGGGGACAGGGTCCTACGAGCAGTACTTC. Translated: CASSSRGTGSYEQYF.